This paragraph reports one T cell receptor beta chain. Its antigen remains unknown. The data were produced by immunoSEQ multiplex PCR, yet TCRdb's version contains in-frame clones alone and is incomplete. The data show hundreds of thousands of clones, with about 91% seen just once and approximately 2.5% held by the top ten. Treatment given: some 19 received Ad26.COV2.S at low or high dose, single or two shots; 5 received placebo; per-sample allocation not given. Sampling was performed 63 days after the first vaccine or placebo injection. The sample comes from a study of Ad26.COV2.S vaccination and SARS-CoV-2 variants. Overall study: Donor participated within the Ad26.COV2.S arm of the COV1001 trial. By the intramuscular route, Ad26.COV2.S was given once, or twice 56 days apart.

Broader study findings: Breadth and depth estimates from TCRs may understate total T cell responses. Recipients given vaccine exceeded placebo recipients in spike-specific TCR breadth.

The origin of this receptor is a person between 18 and 65 years old who received the Ad26.COV2.S COVID-19 vaccine or a placebo. The specimen comprised peripheral blood, sampled in a trial of Ad26.COV2.S vaccine versus placebo.

CDR3 protein: CASSRGDRGPTGELFF. As DNA, the CDR3 is TGTGCCAGCAGCCGGGGGGACAGGGGGCCCACCGGGGAGCTGTTTTTT. The chain joins TRBV5-4 to TRBJ2-2, with 12 bases identical to TRBD1. Germline CDR1 SGHNT, CDR2 YYREEE (reference sequence). V lost 4 bases and J lost 4; bases outside the gene matches: 5. This CDR3 has 16 amino acids.